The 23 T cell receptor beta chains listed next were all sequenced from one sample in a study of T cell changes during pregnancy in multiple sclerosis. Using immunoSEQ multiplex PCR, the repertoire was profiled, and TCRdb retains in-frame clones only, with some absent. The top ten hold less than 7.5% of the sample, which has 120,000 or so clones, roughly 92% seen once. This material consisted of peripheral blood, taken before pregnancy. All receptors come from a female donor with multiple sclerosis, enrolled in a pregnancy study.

The CDR3 DNA sequence: TGTGCCAGCGCCAAGCCCGGGGTGCCCTCGAATGGCTACACCTTC. The encoded protein is CASAKPGVPSNGYTF. This chain connects TRBV5-6 to TRBJ1-2; D unclear. The CDR3 is 15 residues long. CDR1 SGHDT and CDR2 YYEEEE come from the germline V gene. The V end lost 7 bases, the J end lost 6 bases, and 22 bases lay between the germline ends.

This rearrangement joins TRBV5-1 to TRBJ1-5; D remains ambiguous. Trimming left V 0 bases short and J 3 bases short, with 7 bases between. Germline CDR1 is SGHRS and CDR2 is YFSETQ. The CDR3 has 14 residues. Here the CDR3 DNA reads TGCGCCAGCAGCTTGGACAGCCCCAATCAGCCCCAGCATTTT. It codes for CASSLDSPNQPQHF.

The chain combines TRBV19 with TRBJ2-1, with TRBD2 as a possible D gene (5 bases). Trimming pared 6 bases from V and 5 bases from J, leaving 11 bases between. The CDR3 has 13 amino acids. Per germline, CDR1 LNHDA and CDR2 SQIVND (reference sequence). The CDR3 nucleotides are TGTGCCAGTAGCATTTCGCGGGACAATGAGCAGTTCTTC. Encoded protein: CASSISRDNEQFF. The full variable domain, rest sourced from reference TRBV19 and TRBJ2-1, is DGGITQSPKYLFRKEGQNVTLSCEQNLNHDAMYWYRQDPGQGLRLIYYSQIVNDFQKGDIAEGYSVSREKKESFPLTVTSAQKNPTAFYLCASSISRDNEQFFGPGTRLTVL.

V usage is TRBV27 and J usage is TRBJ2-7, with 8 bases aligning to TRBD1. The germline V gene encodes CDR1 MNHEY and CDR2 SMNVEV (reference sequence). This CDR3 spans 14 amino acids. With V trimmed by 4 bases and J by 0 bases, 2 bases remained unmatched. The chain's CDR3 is CASSYGQGSYEQYF. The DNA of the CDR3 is TGTGCCAGCAGTTATGGACAGGGCTCCTACGAGCAGTACTTC.

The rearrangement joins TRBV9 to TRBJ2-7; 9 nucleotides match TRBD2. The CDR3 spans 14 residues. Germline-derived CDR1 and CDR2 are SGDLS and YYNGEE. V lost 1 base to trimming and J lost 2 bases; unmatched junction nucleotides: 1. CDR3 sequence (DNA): TGTGCCAGCAGCGTACTAGCGGGGCCCTACGAGCAGTACTTC. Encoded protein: CASSVLAGPYEQYF.

The CDR3, as DNA: TGTGCCAGCAGCGATACGCGGGGAAGCTCCTATAATTCACCCCTCCACTTT. Protein sequence: CASSDTRGSSYNSPLHF. V and J are TRBV7-9 and TRBJ1-6; D is unclear. Germline CDR1 and CDR2: SEHNR and FQNEAQ (reference sequence). Trimming shortened V by 5 bases and J by 0 bases, and 14 bases separated the two germline ends. This CDR3 spans 17 amino acids.

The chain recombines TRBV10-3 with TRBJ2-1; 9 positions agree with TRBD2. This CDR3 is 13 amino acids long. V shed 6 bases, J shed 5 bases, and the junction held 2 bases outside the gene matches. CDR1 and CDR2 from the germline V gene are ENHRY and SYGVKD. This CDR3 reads CAIRASGDNEQFF. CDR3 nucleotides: TGTGCCATCAGGGCTAGCGGGGACAATGAGCAGTTCTTC.

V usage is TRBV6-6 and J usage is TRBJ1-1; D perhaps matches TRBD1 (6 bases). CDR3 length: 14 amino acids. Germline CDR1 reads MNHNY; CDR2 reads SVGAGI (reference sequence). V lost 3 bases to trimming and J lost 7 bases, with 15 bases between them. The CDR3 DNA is TGTGCCAGCAGTTATGGGACAACCACAGGTGAAGCTTTCTTT. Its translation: CASSYGTTTGEAFF.

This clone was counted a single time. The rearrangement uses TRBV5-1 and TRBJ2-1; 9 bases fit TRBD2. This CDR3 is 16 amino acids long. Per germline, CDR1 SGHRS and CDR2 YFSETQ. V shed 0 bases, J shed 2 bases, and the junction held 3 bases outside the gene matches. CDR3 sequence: CASSLAGGGAYNEQFF. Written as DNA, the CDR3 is TGCGCCAGCAGCTTGGCTGGCGGGGGGGCCTACAATGAGCAGTTCTTC.

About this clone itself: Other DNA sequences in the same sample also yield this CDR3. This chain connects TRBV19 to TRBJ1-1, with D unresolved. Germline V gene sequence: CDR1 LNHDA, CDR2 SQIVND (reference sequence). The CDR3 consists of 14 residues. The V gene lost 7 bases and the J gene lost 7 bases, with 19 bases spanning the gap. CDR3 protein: CASTPQRHAFEAFF. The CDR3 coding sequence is TGTGCCAGTACCCCACAACGCCATGCCTTTGAAGCTTTCTTT.

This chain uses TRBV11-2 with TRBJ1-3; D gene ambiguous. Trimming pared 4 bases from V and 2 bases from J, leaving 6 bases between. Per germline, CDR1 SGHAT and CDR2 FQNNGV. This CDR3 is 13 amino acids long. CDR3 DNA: TGTGCCAGCAGCTATGCGGCTGGAAACACCATATATTTT. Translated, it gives CASSYAAGNTIYF.

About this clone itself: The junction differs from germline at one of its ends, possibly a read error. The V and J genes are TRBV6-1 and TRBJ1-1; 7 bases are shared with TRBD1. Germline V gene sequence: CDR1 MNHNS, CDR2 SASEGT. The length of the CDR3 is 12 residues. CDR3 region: CASSEALRQGQF. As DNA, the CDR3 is TGTGCCAGCAGTGAAGCATTGAGACAGGGACAATTT.

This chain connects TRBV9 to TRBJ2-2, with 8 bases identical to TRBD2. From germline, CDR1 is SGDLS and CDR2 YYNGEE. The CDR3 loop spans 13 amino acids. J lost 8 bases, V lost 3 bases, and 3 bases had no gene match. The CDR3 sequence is CASSERGLGELFF. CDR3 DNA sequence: TGTGCCAGCAGCGAGCGGGGGTTAGGGGAGCTGTTTTTT.

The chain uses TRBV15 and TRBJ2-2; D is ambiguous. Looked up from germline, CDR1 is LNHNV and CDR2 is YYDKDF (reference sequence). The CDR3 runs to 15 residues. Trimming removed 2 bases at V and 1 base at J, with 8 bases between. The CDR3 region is CATSRNRGNTGELFF. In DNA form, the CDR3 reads TGTGCCACCAGCAGAAATAGAGGGAACACCGGGGAGCTGTTTTTT.

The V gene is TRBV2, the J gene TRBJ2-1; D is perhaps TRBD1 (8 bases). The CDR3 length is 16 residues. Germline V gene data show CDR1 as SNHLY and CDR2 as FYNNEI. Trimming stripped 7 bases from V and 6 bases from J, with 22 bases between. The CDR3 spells CASTLRGQGGGNEQFF. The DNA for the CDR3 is TGTGCCAGCACCCTCAGAGGACAGGGAGGGGGCAATGAGCAGTTCTTC.

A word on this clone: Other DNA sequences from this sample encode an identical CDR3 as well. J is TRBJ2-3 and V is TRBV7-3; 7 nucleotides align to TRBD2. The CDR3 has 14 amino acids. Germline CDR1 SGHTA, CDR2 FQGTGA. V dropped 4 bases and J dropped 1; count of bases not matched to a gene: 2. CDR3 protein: CASSSSGGTDTQYF. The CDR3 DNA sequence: TGTGCCAGCAGCTCGAGCGGGGGCACAGATACGCAGTATTTT.

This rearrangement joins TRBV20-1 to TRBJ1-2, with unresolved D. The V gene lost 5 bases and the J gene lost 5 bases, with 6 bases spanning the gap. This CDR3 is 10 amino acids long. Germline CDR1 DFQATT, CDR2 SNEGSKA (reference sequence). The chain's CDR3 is CSALAYGYTF. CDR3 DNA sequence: TGCAGTGCTCTAGCTTATGGCTACACCTTC.

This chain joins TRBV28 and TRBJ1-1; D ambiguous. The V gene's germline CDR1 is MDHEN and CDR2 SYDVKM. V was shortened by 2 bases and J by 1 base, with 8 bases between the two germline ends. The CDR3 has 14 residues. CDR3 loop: CASSLNPGNTEAFF. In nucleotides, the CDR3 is TGTGCCAGCAGTTTAAACCCAGGGAACACTGAAGCTTTCTTT.

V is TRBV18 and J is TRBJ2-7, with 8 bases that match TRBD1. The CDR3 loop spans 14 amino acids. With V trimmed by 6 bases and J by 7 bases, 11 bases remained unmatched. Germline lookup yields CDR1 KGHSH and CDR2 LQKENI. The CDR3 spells CASSPGTGVGEQYF. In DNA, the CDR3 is TGTGCCAGCTCGCCCGGGACAGGAGTTGGGGAGCAGTACTTC.

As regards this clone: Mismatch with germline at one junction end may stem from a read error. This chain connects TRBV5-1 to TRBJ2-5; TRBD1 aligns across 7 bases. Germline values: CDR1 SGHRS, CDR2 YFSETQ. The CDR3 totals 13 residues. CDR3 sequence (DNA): TGTGCCAGCAGCTTCCGGGACAGAATGACCCAGTACTTC. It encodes CASSFRDRMTQYF. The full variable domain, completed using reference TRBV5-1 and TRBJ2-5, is KAGVTQTPRYLIKTRGQQVTLSCSPISGHRSVSWYQQTPGQGLQFLFEYFSETQRNKGNFPGRFSGRQFSNSRSEMNVSTLELGDSALYLCASSFRDRMTQYFGPGTRLLVL.

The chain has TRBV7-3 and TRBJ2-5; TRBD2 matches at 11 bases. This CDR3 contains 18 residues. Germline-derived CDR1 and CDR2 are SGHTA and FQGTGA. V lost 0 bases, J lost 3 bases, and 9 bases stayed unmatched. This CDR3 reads CASSLTGSSGGVKETQYF. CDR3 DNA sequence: TGTGCCAGCAGCTTAACAGGGAGTAGCGGGGGGGTTAAAGAGACCCAGTACTTC.

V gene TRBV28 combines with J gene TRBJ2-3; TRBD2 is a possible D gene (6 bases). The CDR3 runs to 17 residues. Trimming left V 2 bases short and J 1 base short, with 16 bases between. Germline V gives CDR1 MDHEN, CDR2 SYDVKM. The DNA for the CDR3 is TGTGCCAGCAGTTTAGGGGTAGCGGTAAAGGGCACAGATACGCAGTATTTT. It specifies CASSLGVAVKGTDTQYF. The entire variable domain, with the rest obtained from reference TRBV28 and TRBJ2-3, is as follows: DVKVTQSSRYLVKRTGEKVFLECVQDMDHENMFWYRQDPGLGLRLIYFSYDVKMKEKGDIPEGYSVSREKKERFSLILESASTNQTSMYLCASSLGVAVKGTDTQYFGPGTRLTVL.

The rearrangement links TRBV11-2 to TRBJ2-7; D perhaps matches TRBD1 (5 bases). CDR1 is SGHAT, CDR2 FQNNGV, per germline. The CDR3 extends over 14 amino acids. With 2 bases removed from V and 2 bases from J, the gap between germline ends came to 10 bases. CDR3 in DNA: TGTGCCAGCAGCTTATCCTACAGGCCCTACGAGCAGTACTTC. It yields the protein CASSLSYRPYEQYF.